A single sample is the source of the 22 T cell receptor beta chains below, sequenced in a study of blood T cell repertoires in COVID-19. This table comes from immunoSEQ multiplex PCR, and its TCRdb copy is limited to in-frame clones, with some not included. The table has under 130,000 clones, approximately 84% seen once; the top ten hold 6.2%. Sequences were obtained from peripheral blood. These receptor sequences come from a human donor in a cohort sampled during active COVID-19.

The rearrangement links TRBV2 to TRBJ2-1; the D gene is possibly TRBD1 (6 bases). Germline-derived CDR1 and CDR2 are SNHLY and FYNNEI. V lost 3 bases and J 6 bases, leaving 15 bases between the germline ends. The length of the CDR3 is 15 residues. CDR3 region: CASSDSRGEVNEQFF. In nucleotides, the CDR3 is TGTGCCAGCAGTGACAGCAGGGGCGAGGTCAATGAGCAGTTCTTC.

The rearrangement links TRBV11-2 to TRBJ1-6; 8 bases fit TRBD1. With V trimmed by 0 bases and J by 12 bases, 10 bases remained unmatched. The germline V gene encodes CDR1 SGHAT and CDR2 FQNNGV. The length of the CDR3 is 16 residues. The CDR3 sequence is CASSLEPGQGRGPLHF. Written as DNA, the CDR3 is TGTGCCAGCAGCTTAGAGCCCGGACAGGGTCGGGGACCCCTCCACTTT.

The J gene is TRBJ2-7, the V gene TRBV28, with D perhaps matching TRBD2 (5 bases). V was clipped by 3 bases and J by 7 bases, with 7 bases between them. Germline V gene sequence: CDR1 MDHEN, CDR2 SYDVKM. The CDR3 has 11 amino acids. CDR3 sequence: CASSLGGEQYF. CDR3 coding DNA: TGTGCCAGCAGTTTGGGCGGGGAGCAGTACTTC.

This clone was detected a few times. The rearrangement links TRBV5-1 to TRBJ2-1; weak D call: TRBD1 (6 bases). Germline V gene lookup returns CDR1 SGHRS and CDR2 YFSETQ. With 4 bases removed from V and 2 bases from J, the gap between germline ends came to 16 bases. The CDR3 totals 16 residues. The CDR3 region is CASSATGTNTYNEQFF. The CDR3 region has the DNA TGCGCCAGCAGCGCAACCGGGACAAATACCTACAATGAGCAGTTCTTC.

The V gene is TRBV9, the J gene TRBJ2-7; D is perhaps TRBD1 (6 bases). Germline values: CDR1 SGDLS, CDR2 YYNGEE. CDR3 length: 15 residues. V was cut by 0 bases and J by 6 bases, with 16 bases left in between. The CDR3 coding sequence is TGTGCCAGCAGCGTAGATGTGGGGGCATTGTCCGAGCAGTACTTC. Encoded protein: CASSVDVGALSEQYF.

Only a few counts were recorded for this clone. The chain uses TRBV6-6 and TRBJ2-5, with D tentatively TRBD2 (7 bases). This CDR3 comprises 15 residues. Germline V CDR1 and CDR2: MNHNY, SVGAGI (reference sequence). Deletions cut 10 bases from V and 2 bases from J, with 20 bases between. The DNA for the CDR3 is TGTGCCACCCGACAGAGGGGGGGTGGGCAAGAGACCCAGTACTTC. This sequence encodes CATRQRGGGQETQYF.

The chain carries TRBV11-2 and TRBJ2-1; the match to TRBD2 covers 13 bases. CDR3 length: 15 amino acids. In germline, CDR1 is SGHAT, CDR2 FQNNGV. Trimming cost V 6 bases and J 11 bases; bases outside gene matches: 10. The CDR3 region has the DNA TGTGCCAGCAGGCAGACTAGCGGGAGGCCCCCCCAGCAGTTCTTC. Its protein product is CASRQTSGRPPQQFF. Complete variable domain (other parts from reference TRBV11-2 and TRBJ2-1): EAGVAQSPRYKIIEKRQSVAFWCNPISGHATLYWYQQILGQGPKLLIQFQNNGVVDDSQLPKDRFSAERLKGVDSTLKIQPAKLEDSAVYLCASRQTSGRPPQQFFGPGTRLTVL.

The genes are TRBV9 and TRBJ2-2; TRBD1 agrees at 9 bases. From germline, CDR1 is SGDLS and CDR2 YYNGEE. The CDR3 spans 16 residues. V was clipped by 4 bases and J by 6 bases; unmatched bases: 10. The CDR3: CASSSGQGSFSGELFF. CDR3 nucleotide sequence: TGTGCCAGCAGCTCCGGACAGGGGAGTTTTTCCGGGGAGCTGTTTTTT. Using reference TRBV9 and TRBJ2-2 for the parts outside the CDR3, the full variable domain is DSGVTQTPKHLITATGQRVTLRCSPRSGDLSVYWYQQSLDQGLQFLIQYYNGEERAKGNILERFSAQQFPDLHSELNLSSLELGDSALYFCASSSGQGSFSGELFFGEGSRLTVL.

The chain links TRBV28 to TRBJ2-6; D is perhaps TRBD1 (6 bases). The CDR3 is 20 amino acids. Germline V lookup: CDR1 MDHEN, CDR2 SYDVKM. V was pared by 5 bases and J by 2 bases, with 25 bases between. The DNA for the CDR3 is TGTGCCAGCAGTACCGCGACAGGCCAGTGGTTTTTGGCTGGGGCCAACGTCCTGACTTTC. It encodes CASSTATGQWFLAGANVLTF.

This chain's CDR3 is CASSQDRKRDFYNEQFF. CDR3 in DNA: TGTGCCAGCAGCCAAGATCGGAAGCGGGATTTTTACAATGAGCAGTTCTTC. The chain joins TRBV3-1 (or the pseudogene TRBV3-2) to TRBJ2-1; TRBD2 aligns across 7 bases. V lost 0 bases to trimming and J lost 4 bases; unmatched junction nucleotides: 9. Germline V CDR1 and CDR2: LGHDT, YNNKEL (reference sequence). The CDR3 loop spans 17 amino acids.

J is TRBJ2-2 and V is TRBV10-3; D is possibly TRBD1 (6 bases). This CDR3 is built from 15 residues. In germline, CDR1 is ENHRY, CDR2 SYGVKD. V was shortened by 8 bases and J by 4 bases, with 17 bases between the two germline ends. The CDR3 sequence is CAIYGTGMGTGELFF. The CDR3 nucleotides read TGTGCCATCTATGGAACAGGGATGGGCACCGGGGAGCTGTTTTTT.

This clone has just a few counts. The J gene is TRBJ2-1, the V gene TRBV3-1 (or the pseudogene TRBV3-2), with D tentatively TRBD2 (6 bases). V was trimmed by 0 bases and J by 8 bases, leaving 20 bases between them. CDR1 LGHDT and CDR2 YNNKEL come from the germline V gene (reference sequence). This CDR3 is built from 17 residues. CDR3 DNA sequence: TGTGCCAGCAGCCAAGATTACGCGGGAATCGCCTCGGATGAGCAGTTCTTC. Encoded protein: CASSQDYAGIASDEQFF.

The chain is built from TRBV9 and TRBJ1-6; D is possibly TRBD1 (6 bases). The CDR3 is 13 residues long. Germline loops: CDR1 SGDLS, CDR2 YYNGEE. V lost 4 bases and J lost 9, with 11 bases in between. The CDR3 sequence is CASSKQGTSPLHF. In DNA, the CDR3 is TGTGCCAGCAGCAAACAGGGCACTTCACCCCTCCACTTT.

On this clone: The sample holds other DNA sequences that translate to the same CDR3. V and J are TRBV7-3 and TRBJ2-3; D gene ambiguous. The CDR3 length is 12 residues. Trimming shortened V by 5 bases and J by 4 bases, and 7 bases separated the two germline ends. CDR1 is SGHTA and CDR2 is FQGTGA in the germline V gene. Here the CDR3 DNA reads TGTGCCAGCAGCCCAGACTCAGATACGCAGTATTTT. Translation: CASSPDSDTQYF.

The rearrangement links TRBV9 to TRBJ2-5, with 11 bases matching TRBD2. CDR3 length: 15 amino acids. The J segment lost 5 bases and the V segment lost 2 bases, leaving 5 bases of the junction unmatched. Looked up from germline, CDR1 is SGDLS and CDR2 is YYNGEE. The CDR3 coding sequence is TGTGCCAGCAGCGTTAGCGGGGGGGCCGGGGAGACCCAGTACTTC. It codes for CASSVSGGAGETQYF.

The CDR3 reads CASSSVHRIVASFTDTQYF. CDR3 sequence (DNA): TGTGCCAGCAGTTCGGTTCATAGGATTGTAGCGTCGTTCACAGATACGCAGTATTTT. The rearrangement links TRBV28 to TRBJ2-3, with TRBD2 as a possible D gene (5 bases). The CDR3 has 19 amino acids. The germline V and J ends were trimmed by 4 bases and 2 bases, with 25 bases remaining between them. Germline CDR1 is MDHEN and CDR2 is SYDVKM.

The genes are TRBV7-2 and TRBJ2-7; D perhaps matches TRBD1 (6 bases). V lost 5 bases, J lost 6 bases, and 20 bases lay in between. The germline V gene encodes CDR1 SGHTA and CDR2 FQGNSA. The length of the CDR3 is 15 residues. The CDR3 sequence is CASSLQGAGASEQYF. Written as DNA, the CDR3 is TGTGCCAGCAGCCTCCAAGGGGCAGGGGCATCCGAGCAGTACTTC.

This chain links TRBV7-3 with TRBJ2-1, with D possibly being TRBD1 (5 bases). Germline V gene data show CDR1 as SGHTA and CDR2 as FQGTGA. There are 13 residues in the CDR3. The V and J ends lost 5 bases and 9 bases respectively, with 14 bases between them. This CDR3 reads CASSALGQSEQFF. CDR3 nucleotide sequence: TGTGCCAGCAGCGCATTAGGACAATCTGAGCAGTTCTTC.

This clone came up once. The chain joins TRBV28 to TRBJ1-3; 7 bases are a match to TRBD1. The CDR3 covers 14 residues. Per germline, CDR1 MDHEN and CDR2 SYDVKM. Trimming removed 8 bases from V and 0 bases from J; junction bases left unmatched: 4. The CDR3 sequence: CASRDSRSGNTIYF. The DNA of the CDR3 is TGTGCCAGCCGGGACAGCCGCTCTGGAAACACCATATATTTT.

The CDR3 sequence: CASSFGTGGATEAFF. The CDR3 coding sequence is TGTGCCAGCAGCTTCGGGACAGGGGGCGCGACTGAAGCTTTCTTT. The chain carries TRBV5-5 and TRBJ1-1; TRBD1 agrees at 12 bases. This CDR3 region has 15 residues. The germline gives CDR1 SGHKS, CDR2 YYEKEE (reference sequence). V trimming: 2 bases; J trimming: 5 bases; junction bases outside the gene matches: 4.

The rearrangement uses TRBV7-3 and TRBJ2-7; 13 bases fit TRBD2. The V gene end was trimmed by 3 bases and the J gene end by 4 bases; junction bases not matched to a gene: 21. Germline CDR1 is SGHTA and CDR2 is FQGTGA. CDR3 length: 21 amino acids. Here the CDR3 DNA reads TGTGCCAGCAGCTTCCCAGGAGGAGGGACTAGCGGGATAACTGGTGAGTACGAGCAGTACTTC. This codes for CASSFPGGGTSGITGEYEQYF.

In its sample, this clone was seen once. CDR3 bases: TGTGCCACCGGGGGGGGGAACACTGAAGCTTTCTTT. Translation: CATGGGNTEAFF. V is TRBV15 and J is TRBJ1-1; D perhaps matches TRBD1 (5 bases). Germline V gene sequence: CDR1 LNHNV, CDR2 YYDKDF (reference sequence). The V end lost 8 bases, the J end lost 1 base, and 8 bases lay between the germline ends. The CDR3 extends over 12 amino acids. The complete variable domain, with remaining parts taken from reference TRBV15 and TRBJ1-1, reads DAMVIQNPRYQVTQFGKPVTLSCSQTLNHNVMYWYQQKSSQAPKLLFHYYDKDFNNEADTPDNFQSRRPNTSFCFLDIRSPGLGDTAMYLCATGGGNTEAFFGQGTRLTVV.